What follows describes a single TCR beta chain. Its antigen is currently unknown. The data derive from a study of cytomegalovirus exposure and HLA in healthy donors. Study-level points and caveats: The finding came from a later analysis; first-cohort TCR clusters tended to co-occur in the 110 or so validation repertoires. Listed as cytomegalovirus-associated were over 150 TCR beta chains. Rare TCR sequences predominated, though certain public TCRs were found in many donors. As was reported, the classifier diagnosed cytomegalovirus status with high specificity and sensitivity.

TCRdb keeps only in-frame clones here, not all; method: immunoSEQ multiplex PCR. This sample has over 250,000 clones, with approximately 83% found just once. Germline V lookup: CDR1 MNHEY, CDR2 SVGAGI. V was pared by 0 bases and J by 4 bases, with 8 bases of the junction left unmatched. The CDR3 runs to 16 residues. This receptor was obtained from a woman aged 18 to 35 in good health and CMV-seronegative. The source material was PBMCs. The V and J genes are TRBV6-5 and TRBJ2-7, with TRBD1 matching over 8 bases. The CDR3 is CASSYSTGQDLYEQYF. The CDR3 DNA is TGTGCCAGCAGTTACTCGACGGGACAGGACTTATACGAGCAGTACTTC.